These 19 T cell receptor beta chains were all obtained from the same sample, sequenced in a study of T cells expressing NK-cell markers. Each CDR3 protein gets one entry in TCRdb, which reprocessed the 5' RACE reads and gives no DNA. The sample's table shows 200,000 to 300,000 distinct CDR3 sequences. Sequencing used blood T cells: a sorted CD56 or NKG2C T cell subset, CD4+ or CD8+ T cells, or bulk PBMC T cells (not recorded which). These receptors came from a man in his late teens or twenties in good health.

The chain has TRBV7-9 and TRBJ2-5; as DNA is missing, the TRBD1 call by TCRdb cannot be tested. The CDR3 extends over 14 amino acids. Germline V gene sequence: CDR1 SEHNR, CDR2 FQNEAQ (reference sequence). The chain's CDR3 is CASSVGQGVETQYF.

The chain is built from TRBV14 and TRBJ2-1. The CDR3 extends over 14 amino acids. From germline, CDR1 is SGHDN and CDR2 FVKESK. The CDR3 spells CASSPRVSFNEQFF.

The chain recombines TRBV27 with TRBJ1-5. The germline gives CDR1 MNHEY, CDR2 SMNVEV (reference sequence). The CDR3 is made up of 13 amino acids. The CDR3 protein is CASSFLSNQPQHF.

The chain employs TRBV5-1 and TRBJ2-2. Germline CDR1 and CDR2: SGHRS and YFSETQ. This CDR3 spans 13 amino acids. CDR3 region: CASSSSGTGELFF.

This rearrangement joins TRBV3-1 to TRBJ1-1; the D call from TCRdb, TRBD1, cannot be confirmed without DNA. Germline-derived CDR1 and CDR2 are LGHDT and YNNKEL (reference sequence). The CDR3 loop spans 16 amino acids. The CDR3 reads CASSHSPHQGRAEAFF.

The genes are TRBV28 and TRBJ1-6; the TCRdb D gene call, TRBD1, has no DNA to confirm it. Per the germline V gene, CDR1 is MDHEN and CDR2 is SYDVKM. The CDR3 covers 13 residues. The chain's CDR3 is CASRETGPSPLHF. Together with reference TRBV28 and TRBJ1-6, the CDR3 gives the full variable domain: DVKVTQSSRYLVKRTGEKVFLECVQDMDHENMFWYRQDPGLGLRLIYFSYDVKMKEKGDIPEGYSVSREKKERFSLILESASTNQTSMYLCASRETGPSPLHFGNGTRLTVT.

The rearrangement joins TRBV6-6 to TRBJ2-1; TCRdb returns TRBD1, unconfirmable since there is no DNA. The CDR3 is 13 amino acids. Germline values: CDR1 MNHNY, CDR2 SVGAGI (reference sequence). CDR3 protein: CASRPARVYEQFF.

The chain carries TRBV24-1 and TRBJ2-7; TCRdb gives TRBD1 as the D gene, but with no DNA this cannot be confirmed. The length of the CDR3 is 12 residues. CDR1 is KGHDR and CDR2 is SFDVKD in the germline V gene. CDR3 loop: CATSKDSYEQYF.

The V call is TRBV12-3 or TRBV12-4, the J call TRBJ2-1; TCRdb proposes TRBD1, but this gene call is untestable without DNA. The CDR3 has 15 residues. CDR3 amino acids: CASSLATGEYNEQFF.

The CDR3 here is CSASDRAYGYTF. The chain uses TRBV20-1 and TRBJ1-2; lacking DNA, the TRBD1 call made by TCRdb goes unchecked. CDR3 length equals 12 residues. From germline, CDR1 is DFQATT and CDR2 SNEGSKA (reference sequence).

The chain is built from TRBV5-5 and TRBJ2-7. CDR3 length: 15 residues. Germline assignment: CDR1 SGHKS and CDR2 YYEKEE (reference sequence). CDR3 sequence: CASSSLDRGSYEQYF.

V and J are TRBV9 and TRBJ2-5. Germline V gene lookup returns CDR1 SGDLS and CDR2 YYNGEE. The CDR3 is 14 residues long. The CDR3 region is CASSVSTKQETQYF. The variable domain in full, with the rest retrieved from reference TRBV9 and TRBJ2-5, is DSGVTQTPKHLITATGQRVTLRCSPRSGDLSVYWYQQSLDQGLQFLIQYYNGEERAKGNILERFSAQQFPDLHSELNLSSLELGDSALYFCASSVSTKQETQYFGPGTRLLVL.

The chain employs TRBV5-5 and TRBJ2-1. Per germline, CDR1 SGHKS and CDR2 YYEKEE (reference sequence). CDR3 length: 13 residues. Here the CDR3 reads CASSFSILNEQFF.

This chain's CDR3 is CASSASWQGARETQYF. The rearrangement joins TRBV7-8 to TRBJ2-5; TCRdb indicates TRBD1, and absent DNA this call remains unverified. Germline CDR1 SGHVS, CDR2 FQNEAQ. This CDR3 is 16 amino acids long. Full variable domain (missing parts from reference TRBV7-8 and TRBJ2-5): GAGVSQSPRYKVAKRGQDVALRCDPISGHVSLFWYQQALGQGPEFLTYFQNEAQLDKSGLPSDRFFAERPEGSVSTLKIQRTQQEDSAVYLCASSASWQGARETQYFGPGTRLLVL.

This sequence joins TRBV12-3 or TRBV12-4 and TRBJ2-2; TCRdb designates TRBD1, a call that cannot be tested without DNA. The CDR3 has 15 amino acids. CDR3 protein: CASRSFQGKTGELFF.

The chain employs TRBV6-5 and TRBJ2-7; the TRBD1 assignment by TCRdb is unverifiable without DNA. CDR3 length: 12 amino acids. Germline V gene lookup returns CDR1 MNHEY and CDR2 SVGAGI. CDR3 region: CASSSPGTEQYF.

The rearrangement joins TRBV5-1 to TRBJ2-7; TCRdb reports TRBD2, a call that lacks DNA to check it against. The CDR3 runs 13 residues. Germline CDR1 is SGHRS and CDR2 is YFSETQ. The CDR3 protein is CASSTSTSSEQYF.

This sequence joins TRBV5-4 and TRBJ1-4; TCRdb names TRBD1, which stays unverified in the absence of DNA. Germline CDR1 SGHNT, CDR2 YYREEE (reference sequence). This CDR3 is 15 amino acids long. This chain's CDR3 is CASSLGQGAREKLFF.

The chain recombines TRBV30 with TRBJ2-1; TCRdb selects TRBD1, and the lack of DNA leaves this call unchecked. Germline CDR1 reads GTSNPN; CDR2 reads SVGIG (reference sequence). The CDR3 has 14 residues. CDR3 sequence: CACSQDRASNEQFF.